A selection of T cell receptor beta chains follows, all from one sample in a study of graft-versus-host responses after intestinal transplantation. Measured with immunoSEQ multiplex PCR; TCRdb has only the in-frame clones, and not every one. The data hold about 59,000 clones, with almost 95% observed a single time. Their antigens are not known. Sample: unstimulated CD4+ T cells sorted from spleen or lymph node cells, taken before transplant. Receptors were obtained from a human donor who was the organ donor for an intestinal transplant. Each CDR3 is given with its conserved first and last residue. D genes are given only for firm matches. Where a row states a size, it is once, few, many or the class of an expanded clone; other rows omit it.

d_call clone_size j_call v_call cdr3_aa cdr3_nt
- - TRBJ2-2 TRBV11-2 CASSLPGPYTGELFF TGTGCCAGCAGCTTACCCGGGCCCTACACCGGGGAGCTGTTTTTT
TRBD2 - TRBJ2-7 TRBV6-5 CASSPGGGSYEQYF TGTGCCAGCAGTCCCGGGGGGGGATCCTACGAGCAGTACTTC
TRBD2 - TRBJ2-1 TRBV7-2 CASSSTSGGANEQFF TGTGCCAGCAGCTCAACTAGCGGGGGGGCCAATGAGCAGTTCTTC
TRBD1 - TRBJ1-1 TRBV5-8 CASSLSEGALTFF TGTGCCAGCAGCCTCTCGGAGGGGGCATTGACTTTCTTT
- - TRBJ1-5 TRBV4-2 CASSQEEGTSNQPQHF TGTGCCAGCAGCCAAGAAGAGGGAACAAGCAATCAGCCCCAGCATTTT
- - TRBJ1-4 TRBV5-1 CASSLGTNEKLFF TGCGCCAGCAGCTTGGGGACTAATGAAAAACTGTTTTTT
- - TRBJ2-4 TRBV4-2 CASSQVREPAKNIQYF TGTGCCAGCAGCCAAGTAAGGGAGCCGGCCAAAAACATTCAGTACTTC
- - TRBJ1-4 TRBV7-8 CASSLTGANEKLFF TGTGCCAGCAGCCTTACGGGAGCTAATGAAAAACTGTTTTTT
TRBD1 - TRBJ1-2 TRBV19 CASSRKRGRDYGYTF TGTGCCAGTAGTAGGAAAAGGGGGCGCGACTATGGCTACACCTTC
- - TRBJ1-2 TRBV18 CASSDNYGYTF TGTGCCAGCTCGGACAACTATGGCTACACCTTC
- - TRBJ2-1 TRBV5-1 CASSLSGEQFF TGCGCCAGCAGCTTGTCTGGTGAGCAGTTCTTC
- - TRBJ1-1 TRBV6-5 CASHGEVESEAFF TGTGCCAGCCATGGGGAGGTGGAATCTGAAGCTTTCTTT
TRBD2 few TRBJ2-2 TRBV2 CASNGRGTNTGELFF TGTGCCAGCAACGGGCGGGGGACGAACACCGGGGAGCTGTTTTTT
TRBD2 - TRBJ2-7 TRBV27 CASSLGRGSSYEQYF TGTGCCAGCAGTTTGGGGCGGGGGAGCTCCTACGAGCAGTACTTC
- - TRBJ1-4 TRBV4-1 CASSQGWVWALNEKLFF TGCGCCAGCAGCCAAGGATGGGTTTGGGCCTTAAATGAAAAACTGTTTTTT
TRBD2 - TRBJ2-3 TRBV6-5 CATRIGGAPDTQYF TGTGCCACCCGGATCGGGGGGGCCCCAGATACGCAGTATTTT
TRBD1 - TRBJ2-7 TRBV18 CASSPLIGTGEQYF TGTGCCAGCTCACCATTAATCGGGACAGGCGAGCAGTACTTC
- - TRBJ1-3 TRBV20-1 CSASIGNTIYF TGCAGTGCTAGTATTGGAAACACCATATATTTT
- - TRBJ2-2 TRBV9 CASSVAESGELSF TGTGCCAGCAGCGTAGCTGAGTCCGGGGAGCTGTCTTTT
- - TRBJ2-3 TRBV6-5 CASSSPGVGTDTQYF TGTGCCAGCAGTTCCCCCGGGGTGGGCACAGATACGCAGTATTTT
- - TRBJ2-7 TRBV7-2 CASSFMGLAYEQYF TGTGCCAGCAGCTTCATGGGGTTAGCCTACGAGCAGTACTTC
TRBD2 - TRBJ2-5 TRBV6-1 CASSELAGAIQETQYF TGTGCCAGCAGTGAACTAGCGGGGGCCATACAAGAGACCCAGTACTTC
TRBD1 - TRBJ2-1 TRBV11-3 CASSTGGSYNEQFF TGTGCCAGCAGCACAGGGGGCTCCTACAATGAGCAGTTCTTC
TRBD1 - TRBJ2-7 TRBV2 CASREDREREQYF TGTGCCAGCAGGGAGGACAGGGAGAGGGAGCAGTACTTC
- - TRBJ1-1 TRBV11-2 CASRVGPRGTEAFF TGTGCCAGCCGGGTGGGCCCCCGAGGCACTGAAGCTTTCTTT
- - TRBJ1-1 TRBV29-1 CSVAGRTNTEAFF TGCAGCGTTGCGGGCAGGACGAACACTGAAGCTTTCTTT
- - TRBJ2-3 TRBV7-8 CASSFLGRRSTDTQYF TGTGCCAGCAGCTTCCTGGGACGGAGAAGCACAGATACGCAGTATTTT
TRBD2 - TRBJ2-1 TRBV2 CASRGGLAGGTNEQFF TGTGCCAGCAGAGGGGGACTAGCGGGGGGAACAAATGAGCAGTTCTTC
TRBD2 - TRBJ2-7 TRBV6-1 CASSEASGGAYEQYF TGTGCCAGCAGTGAAGCGAGCGGGGGGGCCTACGAGCAGTACTTC
- - TRBJ2-7 TRBV7-9 CASSFTRNSYEQYF TGTGCCAGCAGCTTTACCCGGAACTCCTACGAGCAGTACTTC
TRBD1 - TRBJ2-7 TRBV11-3 CASSSDYTGGDLYEQYF TGTGCCAGCAGCTCGGACTATACAGGGGGCGACCTCTACGAGCAGTACTTC
TRBD2 - TRBJ2-3 TRBV18 CASSQILAGGTDTQYF TGTGCCAGCTCGCAGATACTAGCGGGGGGCACAGATACGCAGTATTTT
TRBD1 - TRBJ1-2 TRBV19 CASSTRDRVDGYTF TGTGCCAGTTCGACCAGGGACAGGGTGGATGGCTACACCTTC
- - TRBJ1-2 TRBV18 CASSQDTNYGYTF TGTGCCAGCTCACAAGATACTAACTATGGCTACACCTTC
- - TRBJ2-3 TRBV2 CASTSTDTQYF TGTGCCAGCACTAGCACAGATACGCAGTATTTT
- - TRBJ2-5 TRBV2 CASSGTLYQETQYF TGTGCCAGCAGTGGGACCTTGTACCAAGAGACCCAGTACTTC